The 20 T cell receptor beta chains given below trace back to one sample, sequenced in a study of T cells in Graves' hyperthyroidism and ophthalmopathy. It was RNA transcripts that yielded the amplified TCR beta CDR3 regions. TCR CDR3 underwent first-round RT-PCR with the HTBI primer set. Each CDR3 protein gets one entry after TCRdb re-called the multiplex PCR reads with MiXCR. The sample records roughly 600,000 distinct CDR3 sequences, roughly 14% being singletons. The sequenced material came from blood. These receptors all come from a woman between 50 and 59 years old with Graves' ophthalmopathy.

The rearrangement uses TRBV20-1 and TRBJ2-7; the D call may be TRBD1 or TRBD2 (5 bases each). The CDR3 covers 13 residues. Trimming stripped 5 bases from V and 2 bases from J, with 13 bases between. The germline V gene has CDR1 DFQATT and CDR2 SNEGSKA (reference sequence). For the CDR3, the DNA is TGCAGTGCTGGTTCCGGGGCTACCTACGAGCAGTACTTC. This sequence encodes CSAGSGATYEQYF.

In this sample, this clonotype turned up a few times. The J gene is TRBJ2-1, the V gene TRBV6-2 or TRBV6-3, with 9 positions matching TRBD2. Germline V gene sequence: CDR1 MNHEY, CDR2 SVGEGT. The CDR3 runs to 17 residues. V was clipped by 2 bases and J by 2 bases; unmatched bases: 7. CDR3 region: CASSYPPSGIAYNEQFF. CDR3 nucleotides: TGTGCCAGCAGTTACCCGCCTAGCGGGATTGCCTACAATGAGCAGTTCTTC.

The DNA of the CDR3 is TGTGCCTGCCCCTCTACTAGCGGCAATGAGCAGTTCTTC. Translating it yields CACPSTSGNEQFF. This chain uses TRBV30 with TRBJ2-1; TRBD2 agrees at 8 bases. Germline V gene data show CDR1 as GTSNPN and CDR2 as SVGIG (reference sequence). J gave up 6 bases and V 6 bases, and 7 bases lay outside the gene matches. The CDR3 runs 13 residues. Together with reference TRBV30 and TRBJ2-1, the CDR3 gives the full variable domain: SQTIHQWPATLVQPVGSPLSLECTVEGTSNPNLYWYRQAAGRGLQLLFYSVGIGQISSEVPQNLSASRPQDRQFILSSKKLLLSDSGFYLCACPSTSGNEQFFGPGTRLTVL.

This clonotype was detected ten times or more. This chain uses TRBV7-8 with TRBJ1-4; TRBD1 matches 8 bases. In germline, CDR1 is SGHVS, CDR2 FQNEAQ. This CDR3 is 16 amino acids long. With 3 bases clipped from V and 0 bases from J, the junction kept 3 bases outside the gene matches. The CDR3: CASSFWTGPTNEKLFF. The CDR3 coding sequence is TGTGCCAGCAGCTTCTGGACAGGGCCAACTAATGAAAAACTGTTTTTT.

The chain carries TRBV29-1 and TRBJ1-1, with D hard to call. In germline, CDR1 is SQVTM, CDR2 ANQGSEA. There are 11 residues in the CDR3. V shed 3 bases and J shed 10 bases, with 12 bases lying between them. CDR3 nucleotides: TGCAGCGTTGATTTTGGGAGTTTAGCTTTCTTT. Protein: CSVDFGSLAFF.

This clonotype was recorded many times. CDR3 coding DNA: TGTGCCAGCTCATCCCCCTTGAACACTGAAGCTTTCTTT. It translates to CASSSPLNTEAFF. V usage is TRBV18 and J usage is TRBJ1-1; D remains unclear. The germline V gene has CDR1 KGHSH and CDR2 LQKENI. Trimming left V 5 bases short and J 0 bases short, with 7 bases between. CDR3 size: 13 residues.

Ten or more counts support this clonotype. This chain joins TRBV5-1 and TRBJ1-5; D unclear. Trimming removed 1 base at V and 6 bases at J, with 14 bases between. Per the germline V gene, CDR1 is SGHRS and CDR2 is YFSETQ. This CDR3 is built from 15 residues. The CDR3 DNA reads as TGCGCCAGCAGCTTGAATTCTGGGTCTGGTCAGCCCCAGCATTTT. Protein: CASSLNSGSGQPQHF.

This clonotype occurred a few times. The rearrangement links TRBV20-1 to TRBJ1-1; D ambiguous. The CDR3 is made up of 18 amino acids. From germline, CDR1 is DFQATT and CDR2 SNEGSKA (reference sequence). V lost 5 bases to trimming and J lost 1 base, with 26 bases between them. CDR3 amino acids: CSARTSGNSKKGNTEAFF. CDR3 DNA sequence: TGCAGTGCTCGAACGTCCGGGAACTCAAAGAAGGGGAACACTGAAGCTTTCTTT.

This clonotype appeared many times. The chain carries TRBV11-2 and TRBJ1-2, with 8 bases fitting TRBD1. Germline V CDR1 and CDR2: SGHAT, FQNNGV. V shed 1 base, J shed 5 bases, and the junction held 9 bases outside the gene matches. This CDR3 contains 16 residues. CDR3 nucleotide sequence: TGTGCCAGCAGCTTAGTGCCAGGGGGCTCAAGTTATGGCTACACCTTC. This encodes CASSLVPGGSSYGYTF.

The genes are TRBV3-1 and TRBJ2-3, with 9 bases lining up with TRBD2. The CDR3 runs to 16 residues. J was trimmed by 2 bases and V by 4 bases; bases with no gene match: 7. Germline V gene lookup returns CDR1 LGHDT and CDR2 YNNKEL (reference sequence). The CDR3 DNA sequence: TGTGCCAGCAGCCGTAGCGGGAGCCTTACCACAGATACGCAGTATTTT. As protein: CASSRSGSLTTDTQYF.

This clonotype was seen repeatedly, ten times or more. The CDR3, as DNA: TGCAGTGCTAGTCCGGGGGGAAGTTTCAATGAGCAGTTCTTC. Protein product: CSASPGGSFNEQFF. This rearrangement joins TRBV20-1 to TRBJ2-1; 7 bases agree with TRBD2. The V and J ends lost 3 bases and 6 bases, in that order; junction bases with no gene match: 8. There are 14 residues in the CDR3. Per germline, CDR1 DFQATT and CDR2 SNEGSKA (reference sequence).

The sample holds many counts of this clonotype. The chain joins TRBV28 to TRBJ2-3; D is possibly TRBD1 (6 bases). Trimming left V 2 bases short and J 6 bases short, with 12 bases between. Germline CDR1 MDHEN, CDR2 SYDVKM. The CDR3 has 14 amino acids. CDR3 sequence: CASSLVSRGDTQYF. In DNA, the CDR3 is TGTGCCAGCAGTTTAGTGTCTAGGGGGGATACGCAGTATTTT.

This clonotype has a count of ten or more. The CDR3 DNA follows: TGTGCCAGCAGTTGGACTAGAGGGGGCAATCAGCCCCAGCATTTT. Translating it yields CASSWTRGGNQPQHF. The chain carries TRBV28 and TRBJ1-5, with D perhaps matching TRBD1 (5 bases). This CDR3 is 15 amino acids long. The V end lost 4 bases, the J end lost 2 bases, and 12 bases lay between the germline ends. Germline V gene lookup returns CDR1 MDHEN and CDR2 SYDVKM.

This clonotype came up a few times. One base away lies a much larger clone, so this may be a sequencing read error. The chain combines TRBV7-9 with TRBJ2-7; TRBD2 agrees at 9 bases. CDR3 length: 16 amino acids. In germline, CDR1 is SEHNR, CDR2 FQNEAQ (reference sequence). The CDR3 here is CANSLARAGGTYEQYF. The CDR3 DNA reads TGTGCCAACAGCTTAGCGCGAGCGGGAGGTACCTACGAGCAGTACTTC.

This clonotype was counted ten times or more. The rearrangement uses TRBV7-8 and TRBJ2-1; a possible D gene is TRBD2 (6 bases). This CDR3 is built from 14 residues. In germline, CDR1 is SGHVS, CDR2 FQNEAQ. V gave up 7 bases and J gave up 9 bases, with 19 bases separating them. The CDR3 here is CASKTRGLGSEQFF. The DNA of the CDR3 is TGTGCCAGCAAAACCCGGGGACTGGGGTCTGAGCAGTTCTTC.

The chain's CDR3 is CATPMIERGYNEQFF. Written as DNA, the CDR3 is TGTGCCACCCCCATGATCGAGCGGGGGTACAATGAGCAGTTCTTC. The chain uses TRBV24-1 and TRBJ2-1, with TRBD2 matching over 8 bases. The CDR3 loop spans 15 amino acids. With V trimmed by 9 bases and J by 4 bases, 10 bases remained unmatched. CDR1 KGHDR and CDR2 SFDVKD come from the germline V gene.

With regard to this clonotype: This may be a read error, as it is one base from a much larger clone. The rearrangement joins TRBV7-2 to TRBJ1-1, with D possibly matching TRBD1 (6 bases). Trimming removed 3 bases at V and 4 bases at J, with 12 bases between. This CDR3 contains 14 residues. Germline lookup yields CDR1 SGHTA and CDR2 FQGNSA. CDR3 coding DNA: TGTGCCAGCAGCTTGAGCCTGGGGGCCACTGAAGCTTTCTTT. As protein: CASSLSLGATEAFF. Full variable domain (missing parts from reference TRBV7-2 and TRBJ1-1): GAGVSQSPSNKVTEKGKDVELRCDPISGHTALYWYRQSLGQGLEFLIYFQGNSAPDKSGLPSDRFSAERTGGSVSTLTIQRTQQEDSAVYLCASSLSLGATEAFFGQGTRLTVV.

This clonotype was detected many times. The chain is built from TRBV20-1 and TRBJ2-1; 8 bases map to TRBD1. V was pared by 0 bases and J by 4 bases, with 8 bases of the junction left unmatched. The germline gives CDR1 DFQATT, CDR2 SNEGSKA (reference sequence). The CDR3 sequence is 16 residues long. For the CDR3, the DNA is TGCAGTGCTAGAGACAGGGGGCTCAGGGGGTACAATGAGCAGTTCTTC. Translated, it gives CSARDRGLRGYNEQFF.

This clonotype was detected a few times. The V call is TRBV9, the J call TRBJ1-2, with D uncertain. The CDR3 totals 14 residues. V was trimmed by 3 bases and J by 4 bases, leaving 13 bases between them. CDR1 SGDLS and CDR2 YYNGEE come from the germline V gene. CDR3 coding DNA: TGTGCCAGCAGCGGGGTTGGGGTTGGCTATGGCTACACCTTC. Protein: CASSGVGVGYGYTF.

On this clonotype: Being one base from a much bigger clone, this may be a read error. This chain connects TRBV12-3 or TRBV12-4 to TRBJ2-7, with 9 bases fitting TRBD1. This CDR3 is built from 14 residues. The CDR3 protein is CASSARDRAYERYF. DNA of the CDR3: TGTGCCAGCAGTGCTCGGGACAGGGCCTACGAGCGGTACTTC.